A selection of T cell receptor beta chains follows, all from one sample in a study of beta chain features in type 1 diabetes. Measured with immunoSEQ multiplex PCR; TCRdb has only the in-frame clones, and not every one. The sample lists hundreds of thousands of clones; roughly an eighth were seen once. Input material: naive CD4+ T cells from blood. These receptors all come from a man aged 18 to 35 with type 1 diabetes. The CDR3 runs from the conserved cysteine through the conserved F or W. A D gene is named only where the DNA matches it firmly. Size is omitted from some rows. Given values are once, few, many or a class for expanded clones.

>TRBD1|TRBJ2-7|few|TRBV18
TGTGCCAGCTCACCGGGGACAGGGGCGAGGTACGAGCAGTACTTC
CASSPGTGARYEQYF
>TRBD2|TRBJ2-6|few|TRBV29-1
TGCAGCGTTGGAACTAGCGGGAAAATCTCTGGGGCCAACGTCCTGACTTTC
CSVGTSGKISGANVLTF
>-|TRBJ2-7|-|TRBV4-2
TGTGCCAGCAGCTTCGACAGGTTAAGCTCCTACGAGCAGTACTTC
CASSFDRLSSYEQYF
>-|TRBJ2-2|few|TRBV25-1
TGTGCCAGCAGTGATCTAGGAGTCACCGGGGAGCTGTTTTTT
CASSDLGVTGELFF
>-|TRBJ2-1|few|TRBV2
TGTGCCAGCAGCATCCGGGACGGAGGGAATGAGCAGTTCTTC
CASSIRDGGNEQFF
>-|TRBJ2-4|few|TRBV5-6
TGTGCCAGCAGCTTGGGACCGCTAGCCAAAAACATTCAGTACTTC
CASSLGPLAKNIQYF
>TRBD2|TRBJ2-7|-|TRBV27
TGTGCCAGCAGTTTAAGGCGACAGGGAAGCGGGAGGGCCCTCTCCTACGAGCAGTACTTC
CASSLRRQGSGRALSYEQYF
>TRBD2|TRBJ2-5|-|TRBV29-1
TGCAGCGGAAGACTAGCGGGGGGAGAGACCCAGTACTTC
CSGRLAGGETQYF
>-|TRBJ2-3|few|TRBV6-5
TGTGCCAGCAGTTACTCAGATACGCAGTATTTT
CASSYSDTQYF
>-|TRBJ1-1|-|TRBV9
TGTGCCAGCAGCGTAGCTGATGGTGGTATCGAGGCTTTCTTT
CASSVADGGIEAFF
>-|TRBJ1-2|few|TRBV28
TGTGCCAGCAGACAAGGACAGCCGTATGGCTACACCTTC
CASRQGQPYGYTF
>-|TRBJ2-3|-|TRBV5-1
TGCGCCAGCAGCTTGGGCGGGCCCTCTAGCACAGATACGCAGTATTTT
CASSLGGPSSTDTQYF
>-|TRBJ2-3|few|TRBV30
TGTGCCTGGAACAAATTTCCAGATACGCAGTATTTT
CAWNKFPDTQYF
>-|TRBJ2-4|few|TRBV10-3
TGTGCCATCAGTGAGTCGACCTCGGGAAAAAACATTCAGTACTTC
CAISESTSGKNIQYF
>TRBD1|TRBJ2-2|few|TRBV18
TGTGCCAGCTCACCAGGACAGGGAGGAACCGGGGAGCTGTTTTTT
CASSPGQGGTGELFF
>-|TRBJ1-2|few|TRBV7-9
TGTGCCAGCAGCTTAGGCGGCCAGGGTCGATTCTATGGCTACACCTTC
CASSLGGQGRFYGYTF
>TRBD2|TRBJ2-5|few|TRBV5-1
TGCGCCAGCAGCTTTGCAGCGGGAGGGCCGCATGAGACCCAGTACTTC
CASSFAAGGPHETQYF
>-|TRBJ2-2|-|TRBV23-1
TGCGCCAGCAGTCATCTTCCGGGAAACACCGGGGAGCTGTTTTTT
CASSHLPGNTGELFF
>-|TRBJ1-1|-|TRBV28
TGTGCCAGCAGTAGGCGCAAAGCGAACACTGAAGCTTTCTTT
CASSRRKANTEAFF
>-|TRBJ2-5|-|TRBV11-2
TGTGCCAGCAGCTCCATCTTCGCGATCCAAGAGACCCAGTACTTC
CASSSIFAIQETQYF
>-|TRBJ2-2|-|TRBV10-3
TGTGCCACCCAAAGGGACGCATCGAACACCGGGGAGCTGTTTTTT
CATQRDASNTGELFF
>-|TRBJ2-1|-|TRBV4-2
TGTGCCAGCAGCCATCCGTGGGGGACCCAGAGCTCCTACAATGAGCAGTTCTTC
CASSHPWGTQSSYNEQFF